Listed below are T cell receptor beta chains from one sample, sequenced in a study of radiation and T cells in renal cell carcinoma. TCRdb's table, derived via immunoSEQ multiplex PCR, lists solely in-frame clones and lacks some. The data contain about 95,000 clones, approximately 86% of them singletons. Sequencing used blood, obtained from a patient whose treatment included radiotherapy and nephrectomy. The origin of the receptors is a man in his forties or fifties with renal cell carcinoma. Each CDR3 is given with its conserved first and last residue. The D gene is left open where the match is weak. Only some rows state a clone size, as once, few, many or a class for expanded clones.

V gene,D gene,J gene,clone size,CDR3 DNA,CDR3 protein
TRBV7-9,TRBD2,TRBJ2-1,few,TGTGCCAGCAGCCCACAAGGGAAGCGGGGGAGCTCCTACAATGAGCAGTTCTTC,CASSPQGKRGSSYNEQFF
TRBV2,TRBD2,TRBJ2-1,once,TGTGCCAGCAGTGATGTAGCGGGGGGTTCCTACAATGAGCAGTTCTTC,CASSDVAGGSYNEQFF
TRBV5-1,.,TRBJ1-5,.,TGCGCCAGCAGCTTCGGAGTAGAACAGCCCCAGCATTTT,CASSFGVEQPQHF
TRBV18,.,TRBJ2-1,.,TGTGCCAGCTCACCGGGATCGAACTCCTACAATGAGCAGTTCTTC,CASSPGSNSYNEQFF
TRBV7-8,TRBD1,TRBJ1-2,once,TGTGCCAGCAGCCCAGGGGGTTCTAACTATGGCTACACCTTC,CASSPGGSNYGYTF
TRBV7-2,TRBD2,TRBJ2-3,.,TGTGCCAGCAGCACCGGGACTAGCGGAGATACGCAGTATTTT,CASSTGTSGDTQYF
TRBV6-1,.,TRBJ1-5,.,TGTGCCAGCAGTGCCCTACTTGGCAATCAGCCCCAGCATTTT,CASSALLGNQPQHF
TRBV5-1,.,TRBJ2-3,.,TGCGCCAGCAGCCCGCCGCGGGGGCTTGGCGCAGATACGCAGTATTTT,CASSPPRGLGADTQYF
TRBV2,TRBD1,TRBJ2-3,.,TGTGCCAGCAGGCTGGGACAGAGCACAGATACGCAGTATTTT,CASRLGQSTDTQYF
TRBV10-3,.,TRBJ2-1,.,TGTGCCATCAGGGGGTACAATGAGCAGTTCTTC,CAIRGYNEQFF
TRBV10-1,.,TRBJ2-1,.,TGCGCCAGCAGTGAGCTTGGGGTAGGGGACGGAGCCTACAATGAGCAGTTCTTC,CASSELGVGDGAYNEQFF
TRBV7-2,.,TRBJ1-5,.,TGTGCCAGCAGCTTACTAGGGAATAGGCATCAGCCCCAGCATTTT,CASSLLGNRHQPQHF
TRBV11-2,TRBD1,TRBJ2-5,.,TGTGCCAGCAGCTTAGGGGACAGGGGGGAAGAGACCCAGTACTTC,CASSLGDRGEETQYF
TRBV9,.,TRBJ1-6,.,TGTGCCAGCAGCGAAGGGGGTTTTAATTCACCCCTCCACTTT,CASSEGGFNSPLHF
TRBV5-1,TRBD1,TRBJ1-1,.,TGCGCCAGCAGCTTACCCAGGGGGCAGGTTAGGTCCACTGAAGCTTTCTTT,CASSLPRGQVRSTEAFF
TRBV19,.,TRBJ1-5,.,TGTGCCAGTAGTATACAGGGAGGGCAGCCCCAGCATTTT,CASSIQGGQPQHF
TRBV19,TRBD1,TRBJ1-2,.,TGTGCCAGTAGTACGCCGGGACAGGGAAACTATGGCTACACCTTC,CASSTPGQGNYGYTF
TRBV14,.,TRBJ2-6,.,TGTGCAAAGCAGTCTGGGGCGAACTCTGGGGCCAACGTCCTGACTTTC,CAKQSGANSGANVLTF
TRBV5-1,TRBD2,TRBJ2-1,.,TGCGCCAGCAGCTTGACGGCGAGGGCGGGAGATATCAATGAGCAGTTCTTC,CASSLTARAGDINEQFF
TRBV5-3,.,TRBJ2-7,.,TGTGCCAGAAGCTTGGTACAGGAACGCCGATACGAGCAGTACTTC,CARSLVQERRYEQYF
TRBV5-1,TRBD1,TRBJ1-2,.,TGCGCCAGCGCCCCGACAGGGCCTAACTATGGCTACACCTTC,CASAPTGPNYGYTF
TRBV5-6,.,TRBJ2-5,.,TGTGCCAGCAGCTTGTGGAGCCATAAAGAGACCCAGTACTTC,CASSLWSHKETQYF
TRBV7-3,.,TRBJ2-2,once,TGTGCCAGCAGCTTATATGCGGTTAGGAACACCGGGGAGCTGTTTTTT,CASSLYAVRNTGELFF
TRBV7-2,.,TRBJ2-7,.,TGTGCCAGCAGCTTACAGAAAGACTACGAGCAGTACTTC,CASSLQKDYEQYF
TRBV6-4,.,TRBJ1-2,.,TGTGCCAGCAGCCCGCAGGCCAACTATGGCTACACCTTC,CASSPQANYGYTF
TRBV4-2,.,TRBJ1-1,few,TGTGCCAGCAGCCAAGAGGTCAGCAAGAACACTGAAGCTTTCTTT,CASSQEVSKNTEAFF
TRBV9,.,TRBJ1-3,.,TGTGCCAGCAGCCCAGCTGGAAACACCATATATTTT,CASSPAGNTIYF
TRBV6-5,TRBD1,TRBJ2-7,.,TGTGCCAGCAGTTCGGGACAGTACTCCTACGAGCAGTACTTC,CASSSGQYSYEQYF
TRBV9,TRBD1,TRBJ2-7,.,TGTGCCAGCAGCGTACAAGGGGGCGGCTACGAGCAGTACTTC,CASSVQGGGYEQYF
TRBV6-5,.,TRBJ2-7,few,TGTGCCAGCAGTTACAACAGGGAAACCTACGAGCAGTACTTC,CASSYNRETYEQYF
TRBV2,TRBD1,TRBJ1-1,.,TGTGCCAGAAGGACAGGGTTCAGGGAAACTGAAGCTTTCTTT,CARRTGFRETEAFF